The source of this T cell receptor (beta chain) is a study of blood T cells in healthy people across ages. For the second PCR, which ran for roughly 6 to 11 cycles, a sample-barcoded 5' primer and a J-beta primer mix were used. TCRdb re-called the 5' RACE reads with MiXCR, one entry per CDR3 protein. The table has about 730,000 distinct CDR3 sequences, roughly 44% seen once. V shed 0 bases, J shed 3 bases, and the junction held 2 bases outside the gene matches. The germline V gene has CDR1 LNHNV and CDR2 YYDKDF (reference sequence). The CDR3 runs to 15 residues. The origin of this receptor is a woman aged 60 to 75 in good health. The gene calls are TRBV15 and TRBJ2-1, with 7 bases identical to TRBD2. What was sequenced was blood. The DNA of the CDR3 is TGTGCCACCAGCAGAGAGGGGGGGATCTACAATGAGCAGTTCTTC. Residues: CATSREGGIYNEQFF.